These 17 T cell receptor beta chains were sequenced from one sample in a study of blood T cell repertoires in COVID-19 (dated by TCRdb to about 2020). Libraries were made using the immunoSEQ multiplex PCR assay. TCRdb took over this immuneACCESS table, retaining in-frame rearrangements with V and J assigned. Such tables are incomplete; in checked studies, under half of the missing clones stem from an unresolved V gene, and the remainder is unexplained. The sample table lists about 64,000 clones, 88% of them with a count of one. Jointly, the top ten make up about 9.4% of the sample. Input material: PBMCs or T cells enriched from blood (not recorded which). The receptors were gathered from a woman in her 40s who had recovered from COVID-19.

This chain joins TRBV6-5 and TRBJ1-4; TRBD1 might be the D (6 bases). V lost 7 bases and J lost 5, with 17 bases in between. The germline V gene has CDR1 MNHEY and CDR2 SVGAGI. The length of the CDR3 is 15 residues. CDR3 residues: CASIADGTRNEKLFF. CDR3 in DNA: TGTGCCAGCATAGCAGACGGGACAAGAAATGAAAAACTGTTTTTT.

The V gene is TRBV2, the J gene TRBJ2-7; tentative D call: TRBD2 (7 bases). V dropped 5 bases and J dropped 3 bases, with 14 bases sitting between them. The germline V gene has CDR1 SNHLY and CDR2 FYNNEI. This CDR3 comprises 14 residues. CDR3 DNA: TGTGCCAGCAGTTACAGGGAGGGAAACTACGAGCAGTACTTC. Amino acid sequence: CASSYREGNYEQYF.

The chain uses TRBV9 and TRBJ1-1; D gene ambiguous. This CDR3 is 15 amino acids long. The germline V gene has CDR1 SGDLS and CDR2 YYNGEE. Trimming pared 0 bases from V and 2 bases from J, leaving 11 bases between. The CDR3 DNA reads as TGTGCCAGCAGCGTAGTTGAGCGCCCAAACACTGAAGCTTTCTTT. Its protein is CASSVVERPNTEAFF.

The V and J genes are TRBV2 and TRBJ2-3, with D unclear. The germline V and J ends were trimmed by 3 bases and 2 bases, with 9 bases remaining between them. Per the germline V gene, CDR1 is SNHLY and CDR2 is FYNNEI. The CDR3 runs to 14 residues. The CDR3 bases are TGTGCCAGCAGTGAGGCAGGTTCCACAGATACGCAGTATTTT. Translated, it gives CASSEAGSTDTQYF.

The chain has TRBV5-1 and TRBJ2-2, with D unclear. The V and J ends lost 0 bases and 4 bases respectively, with 16 bases between them. The CDR3 covers 17 residues. Germline values: CDR1 SGHRS, CDR2 YFSETQ. CDR3 loop: CASSLGVPTPFTGELFF. Here the CDR3 DNA reads TGCGCCAGCAGCTTGGGAGTACCCACCCCGTTCACCGGGGAGCTGTTTTTT.

The genes are TRBV7-6 and TRBJ2-2; 7 nucleotides match TRBD1. V dropped 0 bases and J dropped 4; count of bases not matched to a gene: 8. The germline gives CDR1 SGHVS, CDR2 FNYEAQ. This CDR3 region has 17 residues. The CDR3 is CASSLAPTGLGTGELFF. The CDR3 bases are TGTGCCAGCAGCTTAGCCCCGACAGGGTTGGGCACCGGGGAGCTGTTTTTT.

The chain links TRBV14 to TRBJ1-1; 9 nucleotides line up with TRBD1. Unmatched junction bases numbered 14, after V lost 4 bases and J lost 11 bases. CDR3 length: 15 amino acids. Germline CDR1 SGHDN, CDR2 FVKESK. This CDR3 is CASSLDNRGLNRAFF. CDR3 nucleotides: TGTGCCAGCAGCCTGGACAACAGGGGGCTGAATCGGGCTTTCTTT.

V gene TRBV7-2 combines with J gene TRBJ2-1, with TRBD2 identical over 12 bases. Germline values: CDR1 SGHTA, CDR2 FQGNSA. V was pared by 3 bases and J by 7 bases, with 7 bases of the junction left unmatched. The CDR3 contains 16 residues. Written as DNA, the CDR3 is TGTGCCAGCAGCTTTGCTAGCGGGGGGGCCAGAAATGAGCAGTTCTTC. It translates to CASSFASGGARNEQFF.

The chain uses TRBV5-1 and TRBJ1-3; D uncertain. Trimming removed 4 bases at V and 0 bases at J, with 11 bases between. CDR1 SGHRS and CDR2 YFSETQ come from the germline V gene. The CDR3 runs 15 residues. For the CDR3, the DNA is TGCGCCAGCAGCGGTACGGTGAACTCTGGAAACACCATATATTTT. Translation: CASSGTVNSGNTIYF. Supplemented by reference TRBV5-1 and TRBJ1-3, the full variable domain reads KAGVTQTPRYLIKTRGQQVTLSCSPISGHRSVSWYQQTPGQGLQFLFEYFSETQRNKGNFPGRFSGRQFSNSRSEMNVSTLELGDSALYLCASSGTVNSGNTIYFGEGSWLTVV.

V and J are TRBV3-1 (or the pseudogene TRBV3-2) and TRBJ1-1; 7 positions match TRBD1. Germline CDR1 LGHDT, CDR2 YNNKEL (reference sequence). The CDR3 spans 13 residues. V shed 4 bases and J 5 bases; nucleotides not matched to a gene: 4. The CDR3 bases are TGTGCCAGCAGCCGTCTACAGGGGACTGAAGCTTTCTTT. Its protein is CASSRLQGTEAFF.

The rearrangement joins TRBV6-8 to TRBJ1-6, with a weak D call TRBD1 (6 bases). Germline CDR1 and CDR2: MNHGY and SAAAGT. Deletions cut 5 bases from V and 8 bases from J, with 13 bases between. The CDR3 spans 14 residues. The CDR3 nucleotides are TGTGCCAGCAGTGCGGGGGGCTTGGATTCACCCCTCCACTTT. It specifies CASSAGGLDSPLHF.

The chain has TRBV19 and TRBJ1-5; 7 nucleotides match TRBD1. Trimming took 7 bases from V and 8 from J; bases not matched to a gene: 8. Germline V gene sequence: CDR1 LNHDA, CDR2 SQIVND (reference sequence). The CDR3 spans 13 residues. The CDR3 nucleotides are TGTGCCAGTACCCCGACAGGGAAGGAGCCCCAGCATTTT. Its protein product is CASTPTGKEPQHF.

The table lists this clone with a count of one. The chain couples TRBV13 to TRBJ2-7; TRBD1 matches 11 bases. J gave up 2 bases and V 7 bases, and 10 bases lay outside the gene matches. There are 16 residues in the CDR3. Germline CDR1 is PRHDT and CDR2 is FYEKMQ (reference sequence). CDR3 sequence reads: CASTERGTGGTYEQYF. The CDR3 DNA follows: TGTGCCAGCACCGAGAGGGGGACAGGGGGAACCTACGAGCAGTACTTC. Using reference TRBV13 and TRBJ2-7 for the parts outside the CDR3, the full variable domain is AAGVIQSPRHLIKEKRETATLKCYPIPRHDTVYWYQQGPGQDPQFLISFYEKMQSDKGSIPDRFSAQQFSDYHSELNMSSLELGDSALYFCASTERGTGGTYEQYFGPGTRLTVT.

CDR3 coding DNA: TGTGCCAGCAGTGGGACTAGCGGGGGAGGCACAGATACGCAGTATTTT. The encoded protein is CASSGTSGGGTDTQYF. The rearrangement links TRBV6-1 to TRBJ2-3; TRBD2 agrees at 13 bases. The CDR3 is 16 residues long. Germline CDR1 and CDR2: MNHNS and SASEGT. J was trimmed by 1 base and V by 4 bases; bases with no gene match: 2.

V usage is TRBV29-1 and J usage is TRBJ2-7; tentatively, D is TRBD2 (5 bases). V lost 7 bases to trimming and J lost 4 bases, with 17 bases between them. Germline V CDR1 and CDR2: SQVTM, ANQGSEA. CDR3 length: 13 amino acids. The CDR3 DNA sequence: TGCAGCGCCTCCAGGATAACGGGGTACGAGCAGTACTTC. Residues: CSASRITGYEQYF.

J is TRBJ2-5 and V is TRBV6-5, with 8 positions matching TRBD2. This CDR3 is built from 14 residues. Germline CDR1 reads MNHEY; CDR2 reads SVGAGI. After removal of 4 bases from V and 6 bases from J, the junction contained 7 bases not matched to a gene. CDR3 DNA: TGTGCCAGCAGTTCTCCAGGACTAGCACAGACCCAGTACTTC. Translating it yields CASSSPGLAQTQYF.

The chain couples TRBV10-3 to TRBJ1-2; the match to TRBD1 covers 7 bases. Germline V gene data show CDR1 as ENHRY and CDR2 as SYGVKD. V lost 4 bases and J lost 3; bases outside the gene matches: 8. This CDR3 region has 15 residues. For the CDR3, the DNA is TGTGCCATCAGTGCCGCGACAGGGAAGGACTATGGCTACACCTTC. The encoded protein is CAISAATGKDYGYTF.